In this sample, the clone carrying this TCR beta chain turned up many times. The antigen remains unidentified. Germline V lookup: CDR1 MNHEY, CDR2 SMNVEV (reference sequence). This CDR3 has 15 amino acids. The V gene end was trimmed by 5 bases and the J gene end by 0 bases; junction bases not matched to a gene: 6. Naive CD8 libraries used about 19,000 to 1,000,000 sorted cells and 10%, 30% or 50% RNA. Using a CD8+CD4-CCR7+CD45RA+ phenotype, naive CD8 T cells were sorted. The record originates from a study of molecular identifiers for immune sequencing clone quantification. Bulk TCR libraries used previously described methods and listed TCR primers. A single record per CDR3 protein comes from TCRdb applying MiXCR to the PCR reads. The sample lists around 40,000 distinct CDR3 sequences; 15% to 20% were seen once. Notes on the study in general: Naive cells had under 1% of molecules in clones above 20 RNA copies, effectors over 99%.

This receptor was obtained from a human donor in good health. Some libraries in this study had Jurkat cell RNA spiked in. This chain joins TRBV27 and TRBJ2-7, with 8 bases lining up with TRBD1. Sequencing input: naive CD8+ T cells from blood, with Jurkat cell RNA spiked in. Sample subset: FACS-sorted CD8+CD4-CCR7+CD45RA+ naive T cells. The CDR3 protein is CASSPTGGPSYEQYF. DNA for the CDR3: TGTGCCAGCAGTCCAACAGGGGGGCCCTCCTACGAGCAGTACTTC.